Many counts were recorded for the clone carrying this TCR beta chain. The antigen is not known. These data come from a study of T cells in Graves' hyperthyroidism and ophthalmopathy. Germline-derived CDR1 and CDR2 are DFQATT and SNEGSKA (reference sequence). V was pared by 6 bases and J by 8 bases, with 10 bases of the junction left unmatched. This CDR3 region has 15 residues. The investigators amplified TCR beta CDR3 regions from RNA transcripts. The HTBI primer set drove a first-round RT-PCR of the TCR CDR3. TCRdb reanalysed the multiplex PCR reads using MiXCR and keeps one entry per CDR3 protein. The repertoire holds some 300,000 distinct CDR3 sequences, 13% seen once, with 6.5% to 10% in the top ten. Study-wide results and limits: Ophthalmopathy was model-predicted a median roughly six months pre-onset. Within blood appeared most thyroid clonotypes that had expanded above 0.001.

A roughly 10 ml volume of fresh peripheral blood provided the PBMCs. This receptor was taken from a woman younger than 45 with Graves' hyperthyroidism that later progressed to Graves' ophthalmopathy. The sample taken for sequencing was blood. The chain carries TRBV20-1 and TRBJ2-1; 13 bases line up with TRBD2. CDR3 DNA sequence: TGCAGTGCAACCAGGACTAGCGGGGGCCTCGATGAGCAGTTCTTC. As protein: CSATRTSGGLDEQFF.